This T cell receptor beta chain was retrieved from a study of CD8+CD57+ T cells in acquired aplastic anemia. The study, taken as a whole, reports: Controls did not differ significantly from patients in CD8+ Simpson's diversity.

A note on this clonotype: The target antigen is unknown.

Germline CDR1 and CDR2: SQVTM and ANQGSEA. V shed 6 bases, J shed 6 bases, and the junction held 0 bases outside the gene matches. The CDR3 consists of 10 residues. Genomic DNA templated the TCR beta VDJ and CDR3 profiling. TCRdb recomputed calls from the reads with MiXCR, one row per CDR3 protein. The data contain hundreds of thousands of distinct CDR3 sequences, 47% of them singletons. An expansion of CD8+CD57+ cells by flow cytometry had been shown in patients chosen for sequencing. The chain is built from TRBV29-1 and TRBJ1-2, with 8 bases lining up with TRBD1. The TCR originated in a human donor with aplastic anemia. Sequencing input: sorted CD4+, CD8+, or CD8+CD57+ T cells (not recorded which) from PBMCs. In DNA form, the CDR3 reads TGCAGCGTACAGGGGGATGGCTACACCTTC. Translating it yields CSVQGDGYTF.